This T cell receptor (beta chain) was obtained from a study of blood T cell repertoires in COVID-19. Produced via immunoSEQ multiplex PCR; TCRdb's table is partial and in-frame only. This table holds about 85,000 clones, around 82% found once. This sequence was found in a woman at least 80 years old with acute or convalescent COVID-19. The sample comprised peripheral blood.

The CDR3 reads CASSLGGDTEAFF. The CDR3 DNA is TGTGCCAGCTCACTGGGGGGAGACACTGAAGCTTTCTTT. This sequence joins TRBV18 and TRBJ1-1, with D possibly matching TRBD1 (5 bases). Germline assignment: CDR1 KGHSH and CDR2 LQKENI. The CDR3 covers 13 residues. V gave up 4 bases and J gave up 3 bases, with 9 bases separating them.